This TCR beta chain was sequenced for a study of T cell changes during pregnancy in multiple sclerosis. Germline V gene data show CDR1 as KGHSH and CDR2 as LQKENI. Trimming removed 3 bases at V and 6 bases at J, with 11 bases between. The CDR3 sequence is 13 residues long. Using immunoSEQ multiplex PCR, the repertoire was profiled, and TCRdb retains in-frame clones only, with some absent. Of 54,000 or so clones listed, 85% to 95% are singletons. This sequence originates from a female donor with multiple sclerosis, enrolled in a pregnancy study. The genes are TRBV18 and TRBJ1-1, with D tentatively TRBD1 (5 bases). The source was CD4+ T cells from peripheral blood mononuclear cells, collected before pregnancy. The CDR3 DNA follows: TGTGCCAGCTCACCCCCAGGGTGGGCTGAAGCTTTCTTT. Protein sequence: CASSPPGWAEAFF.